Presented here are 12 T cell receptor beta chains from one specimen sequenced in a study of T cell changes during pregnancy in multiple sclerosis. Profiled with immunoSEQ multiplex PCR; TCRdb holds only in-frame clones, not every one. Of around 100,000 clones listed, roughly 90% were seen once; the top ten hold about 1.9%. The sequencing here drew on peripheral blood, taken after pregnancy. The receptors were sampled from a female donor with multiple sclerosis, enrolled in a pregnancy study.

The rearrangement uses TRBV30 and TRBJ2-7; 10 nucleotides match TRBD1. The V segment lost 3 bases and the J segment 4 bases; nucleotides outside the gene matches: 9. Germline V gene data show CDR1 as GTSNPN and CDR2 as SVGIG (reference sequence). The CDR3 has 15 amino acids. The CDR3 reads CAWRTGTGAGYEQYF. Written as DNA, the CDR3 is TGTGCCTGGAGAACCGGGACAGGGGCGGGTTACGAGCAGTACTTC.

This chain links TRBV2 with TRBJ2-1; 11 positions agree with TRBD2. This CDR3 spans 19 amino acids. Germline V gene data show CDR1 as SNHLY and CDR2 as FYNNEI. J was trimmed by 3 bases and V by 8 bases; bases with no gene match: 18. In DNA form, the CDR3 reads TGTGCCAGCCTCCATGATTGGCTAGCGGGAGGAGATATCTACAATGAGCAGTTCTTC. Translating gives CASLHDWLAGGDIYNEQFF.

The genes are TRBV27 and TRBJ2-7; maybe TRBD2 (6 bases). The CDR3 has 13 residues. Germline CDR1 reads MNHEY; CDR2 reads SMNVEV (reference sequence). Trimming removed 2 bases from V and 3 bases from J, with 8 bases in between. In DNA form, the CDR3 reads TGTGCCAGCAGTTTACGACTAGGCTACGAGCAGTACTTC. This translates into CASSLRLGYEQYF.

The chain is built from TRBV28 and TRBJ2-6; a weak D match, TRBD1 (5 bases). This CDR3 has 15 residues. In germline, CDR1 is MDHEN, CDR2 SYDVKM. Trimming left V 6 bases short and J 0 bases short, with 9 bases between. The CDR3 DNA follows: TGTGCCAGCAGCGACAGATTCTCTGGGGCCAACGTCCTGACTTTC. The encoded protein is CASSDRFSGANVLTF.

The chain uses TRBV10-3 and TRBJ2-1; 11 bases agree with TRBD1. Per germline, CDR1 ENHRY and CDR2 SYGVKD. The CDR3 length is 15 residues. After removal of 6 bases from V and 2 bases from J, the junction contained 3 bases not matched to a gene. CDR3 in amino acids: CAIRGTGGTYNEQFF. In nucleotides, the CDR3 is TGTGCCATCAGGGGGACAGGGGGAACCTACAATGAGCAGTTCTTC.

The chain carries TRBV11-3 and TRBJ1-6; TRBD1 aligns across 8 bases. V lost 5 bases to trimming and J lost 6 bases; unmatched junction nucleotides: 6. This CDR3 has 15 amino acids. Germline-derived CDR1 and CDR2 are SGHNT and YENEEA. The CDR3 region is CASSPGGLGNSPLHF. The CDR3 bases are TGTGCCAGCAGCCCAGGGGGCCTCGGTAATTCACCCCTCCACTTT.

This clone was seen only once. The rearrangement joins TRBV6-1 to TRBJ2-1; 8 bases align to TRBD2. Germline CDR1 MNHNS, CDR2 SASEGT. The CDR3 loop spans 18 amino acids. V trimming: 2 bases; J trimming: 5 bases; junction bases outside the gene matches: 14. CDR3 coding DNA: TGTGCCAGCAGTGAACACGCCAAACAGGTTAGCGGGGACAATGAGCAGTTCTTC. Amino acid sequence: CASSEHAKQVSGDNEQFF.

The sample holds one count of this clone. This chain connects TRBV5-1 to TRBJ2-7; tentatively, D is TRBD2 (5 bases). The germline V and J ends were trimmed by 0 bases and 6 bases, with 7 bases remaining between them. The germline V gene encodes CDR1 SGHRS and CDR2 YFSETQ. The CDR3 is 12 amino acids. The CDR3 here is CASSLGGREQYF. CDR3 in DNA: TGCGCCAGCAGCTTGGGCGGGCGCGAGCAGTACTTC.

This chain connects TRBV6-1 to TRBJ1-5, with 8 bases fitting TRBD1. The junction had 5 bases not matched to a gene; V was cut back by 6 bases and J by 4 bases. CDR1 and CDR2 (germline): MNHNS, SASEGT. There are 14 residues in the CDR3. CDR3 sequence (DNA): TGTGCCAGCAGGACGGACAGGGCGAATCAGCCCCAGCATTTT. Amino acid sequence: CASRTDRANQPQHF.

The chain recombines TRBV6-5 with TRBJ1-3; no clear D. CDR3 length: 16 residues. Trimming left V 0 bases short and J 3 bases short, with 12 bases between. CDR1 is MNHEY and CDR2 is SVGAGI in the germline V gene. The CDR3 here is CASSYSGAALGNTIYF. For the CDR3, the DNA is TGTGCCAGCAGTTACTCCGGAGCAGCCCTTGGAAACACCATATATTTT.

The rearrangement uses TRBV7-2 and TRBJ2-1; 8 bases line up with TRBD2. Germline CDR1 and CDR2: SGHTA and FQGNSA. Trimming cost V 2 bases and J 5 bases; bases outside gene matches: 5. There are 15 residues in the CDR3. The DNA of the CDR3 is TGTGCCAGCAGCTTATCTGCGGGAGGACACAATGAGCAGTTCTTC. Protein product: CASSLSAGGHNEQFF. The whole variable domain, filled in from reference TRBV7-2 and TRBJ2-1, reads GAGVSQSPSNKVTEKGKDVELRCDPISGHTALYWYRQSLGQGLEFLIYFQGNSAPDKSGLPSDRFSAERTGGSVSTLTIQRTQQEDSAVYLCASSLSAGGHNEQFFGPGTRLTVL.

The DNA for the CDR3 is TGCGCCAGCAGCTCGGGACTAGCGGGAACCTACGAGCAGTACTTC. Its translation is CASSSGLAGTYEQYF. The J gene is TRBJ2-7, the V gene TRBV5-1, with 13 bases matching TRBD2. The CDR3 is 15 amino acids. The germline gives CDR1 SGHRS, CDR2 YFSETQ. The J segment lost 2 bases and the V segment lost 3 bases, leaving 2 bases of the junction unmatched. Drawing the rest from reference TRBV5-1 and TRBJ2-7, the complete variable domain is KAGVTQTPRYLIKTRGQQVTLSCSPISGHRSVSWYQQTPGQGLQFLFEYFSETQRNKGNFPGRFSGRQFSNSRSEMNVSTLELGDSALYLCASSSGLAGTYEQYFGPGTRLTVT.